A selection of T cell receptor beta chains follows, all from one sample in a study of cytomegalovirus exposure and HLA in healthy donors. Only in-frame clones appear in the TCRdb table, and some are missing; sequencing was by immunoSEQ multiplex PCR. The sample yields over 100,000 clones, roughly 79% seen once. Input material: PBMCs. The receptor set was obtained from a woman in her fifties or sixties in good health and CMV-seropositive. CDR3s include the opening cysteine and the closing phenylalanine or tryptophan.

J gene: TRBJ1-3
V gene: TRBV7-9
CDR3 protein: CASSPSGGSHSGNTIYF

J gene: TRBJ2-1
V gene: TRBV11-2
CDR3 protein: CASSLRGGGMNNEQFF

J gene: TRBJ2-1
V gene: TRBV25-1
CDR3 protein: CASADYNEQFF

J gene: TRBJ1-5
V gene: TRBV5-8
CDR3 protein: CASSLVGGHQPQHF

J gene: TRBJ1-3
V gene: TRBV19
CDR3 protein: CASSPPRPGNTIYF

J gene: TRBJ2-3
V gene: TRBV9
CDR3 protein: CASSPRQVTDTQYF

J gene: TRBJ2-7
V gene: TRBV5-4
CDR3 protein: CASSTDLAGVSEQYF

J gene: TRBJ1-2
V gene: TRBV28
CDR3 protein: CASSLGTGRNYGYTF

J gene: TRBJ2-4
V gene: TRBV2
CDR3 protein: CASTSGPKNIQYF

J gene: TRBJ2-1
V gene: TRBV6-6
CDR3 protein: CASSGPTSGRIGEQFF

J gene: TRBJ1-3
V gene: TRBV14
CDR3 protein: CASSRVGFNSGNTIYF

J gene: TRBJ2-7
V gene: TRBV7-9
CDR3 protein: CASSSSGGAYEQYF

J gene: TRBJ2-7
V gene: TRBV5-1
CDR3 protein: CASTKGDNPYEQYF

J gene: TRBJ2-1
V gene: TRBV15
CDR3 protein: CATSRDGGSSYNEQFF

J gene: TRBJ2-3
V gene: TRBV10-3
CDR3 protein: CAISDDRGTDTQYF

J gene: TRBJ1-2
V gene: TRBV7-9
CDR3 protein: CASSLDQQGLYTF

J gene: TRBJ1-1
V gene: TRBV7-2
CDR3 protein: CASSLLPGRAFF

J gene: TRBJ2-5
V gene: TRBV9
CDR3 protein: CASSWDGGELAETQYF

J gene: TRBJ2-7
V gene: TRBV11-2
CDR3 protein: CASSLAGTAYEQYF

J gene: TRBJ2-1
V gene: TRBV4-3
CDR3 protein: CASSQGLAGGPNNEQFF

J gene: TRBJ2-3
V gene: TRBV27
CDR3 protein: CASSFPPSGGTDTQYF

J gene: TRBJ2-7
V gene: TRBV11-3
CDR3 protein: CASSSGQYF

J gene: TRBJ1-1
V gene: TRBV21-1
CDR3 protein: CASSKEGEGNTEAFF

J gene: TRBJ2-2
V gene: TRBV7-2
CDR3 protein: CASNLGALNTGELFF

J gene: TRBJ1-1
V gene: TRBV18
CDR3 protein: CASLRGGGEAFF

J gene: TRBJ1-5
V gene: TRBV6-4
CDR3 protein: CASSDSLGPFPQHF

J gene: TRBJ2-3
V gene: TRBV14
CDR3 protein: CASSPRTESNTQYF

J gene: TRBJ1-2
V gene: TRBV6-1
CDR3 protein: CASSDVDREHGYTF

J gene: TRBJ2-1
V gene: TRBV4-1
CDR3 protein: CASSQGQGLNNEQFF

J gene: TRBJ1-5
V gene: TRBV27
CDR3 protein: CASSPQGQGRNQPQHF

J gene: TRBJ1-2
V gene: TRBV19
CDR3 protein: CASSLTGGASGYTF

J gene: TRBJ2-1
V gene: TRBV6-4
CDR3 protein: CASSDGTNNEQFF

J gene: TRBJ2-2
V gene: TRBV9
CDR3 protein: CASSLAVNTGELFF

J gene: TRBJ2-1
V gene: TRBV5-6
CDR3 protein: CASSPGDNEQFF

J gene: TRBJ2-2
V gene: TRBV9
CDR3 protein: CASSALFPGTANTGELFF